The rows below give T cell receptor beta chains drawn from one sample of a study of blood T cell repertoires in COVID-19. Here immunoSEQ multiplex PCR was the method, and the copy in TCRdb shows in-frame clones only, minus some. The table has roughly 250,000 clones, roughly 80% seen once. Sequencing input: peripheral blood. The receptors shown here come from a woman aged 40-49 years with active or convalescent COVID-19. CDR3s include the opening cysteine and the closing phenylalanine or tryptophan. The D gene is left open where the match is weak. A row's size may be missing; if present it is once, few, many or a size class.

J: TRBJ2-3
size: .
D: TRBD1
V: TRBV11-3
DNA: TGTGCCAGCAGCGAACACAGGGGTACAGATACGCAGTATTTT
CDR3: CASSEHRGTDTQYF

J: TRBJ1-1
size: .
D: .
V: TRBV7-6
DNA: TGTGCCAGCAGCTTAAGTCAGTACACTGAAGCTTTCTTT
CDR3: CASSLSQYTEAFF

J: TRBJ1-2
size: few
D: .
V: TRBV7-9
DNA: TGTGCCAGCAGCGATTCCAGGGGAGAAGATGGCTACACCTTC
CDR3: CASSDSRGEDGYTF

J: TRBJ1-3
size: .
D: .
V: TRBV5-1
DNA: TGCGCCAGCAGCTCGGGAGGCTCTGGAAACACCATATATTTT
CDR3: CASSSGGSGNTIYF

J: TRBJ1-2
size: .
D: TRBD1
V: TRBV6-5
DNA: TGTGCCAGCAGTTACATCGACAGGGACTATGGCTACACCTTC
CDR3: CASSYIDRDYGYTF

J: TRBJ2-3
size: .
D: TRBD2
V: TRBV19
DNA: TGTGCCAGTAGGGGGCTAGCGGGGATCAGAGATACGCAGTATTTT
CDR3: CASRGLAGIRDTQYF

J: TRBJ2-7
size: .
D: .
V: TRBV28
DNA: TGTGCCATCCATCGCCCGGGGTTTTCCTACGAGCAGTACTTC
CDR3: CAIHRPGFSYEQYF

J: TRBJ1-4
size: once
D: TRBD1
V: TRBV9
DNA: TGTGCCAGCAGCTTCCGGACAGGGATTAATGAAAAACTGTTTTTT
CDR3: CASSFRTGINEKLFF

J: TRBJ1-2
size: .
D: .
V: TRBV25-1
DNA: TGTGCCAGCAGTGAACCGACAGTCTATGGCTACACCTTC
CDR3: CASSEPTVYGYTF

J: TRBJ2-1
size: .
D: TRBD2
V: TRBV10-3
DNA: TGTGCCATCAGTGAGGCGGGGGGCTCCTACAATGAGCAGTTCTTC
CDR3: CAISEAGGSYNEQFF

J: TRBJ2-2
size: .
D: .
V: TRBV11-3
DNA: TGTGCAAGCGCGGTTGTAAATACCGGGGAGCTGTTTTTT
CDR3: CASAVVNTGELFF

J: TRBJ1-2
size: .
D: .
V: TRBV2
DNA: TGTGCCACAAAACCCGGGGGATGGGCTTATGGCTACACCTTC
CDR3: CATKPGGWAYGYTF

J: TRBJ1-4
size: .
D: .
V: TRBV7-9
DNA: TGTGCCAGCAGCTTAGGCGCGGACTACCGCGAAAAACTGTTTTTT
CDR3: CASSLGADYREKLFF

J: TRBJ1-3
size: .
D: .
V: TRBV7-3
DNA: TGTGCCAGCAGCTTCCGACAGGGAAACACCATATATTTT
CDR3: CASSFRQGNTIYF

J: TRBJ1-3
size: few
D: .
V: TRBV3-1/TRBV3-2
DNA: TGTGCCAGCAGCCAAGATGCAGGGCGGATAGGAAACACCATATATTTT
CDR3: CASSQDAGRIGNTIYF

J: TRBJ2-5
size: .
D: .
V: TRBV11-3
DNA: TGTGCCAGCAGCCCCGGGACTCAAGAGACCCAGTACTTC
CDR3: CASSPGTQETQYF

J: TRBJ1-1
size: .
D: .
V: TRBV5-1
DNA: TGCGCCAGCAGCTTGCCAGGAACTGAAGCTTTCTTT
CDR3: CASSLPGTEAFF

J: TRBJ1-2
size: many
D: .
V: TRBV19
DNA: TGTGCCAGTAGTATAGTATCGGCTAGAAACTATGGCTACACCTTC
CDR3: CASSIVSARNYGYTF

J: TRBJ2-5
size: .
D: TRBD1
V: TRBV10-3
DNA: TGTGCCATCAGTGAGGGGACAGGGGTAAAAGAGACCCAGTACTTC
CDR3: CAISEGTGVKETQYF

J: TRBJ2-5
size: .
D: TRBD2
V: TRBV6-5
DNA: TGTGCCAGCAGCCGAGCGGGGGAGTACCAAGAGACCCAGTACTTC
CDR3: CASSRAGEYQETQYF

J: TRBJ2-3
size: .
D: TRBD2
V: TRBV24-1
DNA: TGTGCCACCAGTGACATAATAGCGGGGGACACAGATACGCAGTATTTT
CDR3: CATSDIIAGDTDTQYF

J: TRBJ2-6
size: .
D: .
V: TRBV5-5
DNA: TGTGCCAGCAGTGAATATACAAGCTCTGGGGCCAACGTCCTGACTTTC
CDR3: CASSEYTSSGANVLTF

J: TRBJ1-5
size: once
D: .
V: TRBV12-5
DNA: TGTGCTAGTGGTTTGGTACCGTCAGGGGAAGGTCAGCCCCAGCATTTT
CDR3: CASGLVPSGEGQPQHF